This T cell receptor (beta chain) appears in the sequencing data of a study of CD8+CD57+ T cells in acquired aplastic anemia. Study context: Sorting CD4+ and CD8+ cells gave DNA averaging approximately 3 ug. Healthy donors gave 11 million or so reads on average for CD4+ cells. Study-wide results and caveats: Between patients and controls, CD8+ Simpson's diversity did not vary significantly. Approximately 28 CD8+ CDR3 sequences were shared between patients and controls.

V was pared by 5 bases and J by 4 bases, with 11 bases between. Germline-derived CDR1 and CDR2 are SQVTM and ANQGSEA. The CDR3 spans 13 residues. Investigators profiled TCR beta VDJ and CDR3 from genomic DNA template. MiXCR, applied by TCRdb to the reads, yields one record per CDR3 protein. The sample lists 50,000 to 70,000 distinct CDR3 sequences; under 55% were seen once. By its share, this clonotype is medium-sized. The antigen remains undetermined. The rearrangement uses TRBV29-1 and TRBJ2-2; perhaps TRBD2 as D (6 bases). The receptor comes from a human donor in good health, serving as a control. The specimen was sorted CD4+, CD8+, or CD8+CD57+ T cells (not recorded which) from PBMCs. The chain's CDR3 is CSVSLAITGELFF. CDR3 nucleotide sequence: TGCAGCGTTTCCCTAGCGATCACCGGGGAGCTGTTTTTT.